The source of this T cell receptor (beta chain) is a study of T cell repertoires in cytomegalovirus infection. Overall study context: Based on public TCR beta signatures, there were indications of CMV infection and of a matching HLA type. General study points: Cumulative frequency (of public TCR beta family members) identified carriers of CMV plus the relevant HLA.

The CDR3 has 13 amino acids. V lost 0 bases and J lost 5, with 11 bases in between. The germline CDR1 and CDR2 sequences are DFQATT and SNEGSKA (reference sequence). TCRdb ran MiXCR on the reads and lists one entry per CDR3 protein. This repertoire shows roughly 45,000 distinct CDR3 sequences, 20% to 25% found once; its top ten account for 15% to 20%. This clonotype was seen only a few times. What it binds is unknown. This sequence originates from a human donor in good health (CMV status not recorded). Some clones in this sample may be carry-over from other donors' samples. The rearrangement joins TRBV20-1 to TRBJ2-7; D not resolved. The source material was PBMCs, sequenced either directly or after in vitro stimulation (not recorded which). CDR3 residues: CSARDPAAHEQYF. DNA of the CDR3: TGCAGTGCTAGAGACCCAGCAGCCCACGAGCAGTACTTC.